The present entry profiles one T cell receptor (beta chain) with its context. This sample was taken from a study of cytomegalovirus exposure and HLA in healthy donors. 60 Vbeta and 13 Jbeta primers were used in PCR. Method: immunoSEQ multiplex PCR; TCRdb's copy keeps in-frame clones and lacks some. Of more than 100,000 clones listed, roughly 80% are singletons. This CDR3 has 15 amino acids. The junction had 10 bases not matched to a gene; V was cut back by 0 bases and J by 7 bases. The germline V gene has CDR1 GTSNPN and CDR2 SVGIG (reference sequence). This chain links TRBV30 with TRBJ1-2, with TRBD1 matching 8 bases. The specimen sequenced was PBMCs. The sequence derives from a man aged 50 to 59 in good health and CMV-seropositive. CDR3 residues: CAWSVGRQGAGGYTF. The CDR3 nucleotides are TGTGCCTGGAGTGTGGGTCGTCAGGGGGCGGGTGGCTACACCTTC.